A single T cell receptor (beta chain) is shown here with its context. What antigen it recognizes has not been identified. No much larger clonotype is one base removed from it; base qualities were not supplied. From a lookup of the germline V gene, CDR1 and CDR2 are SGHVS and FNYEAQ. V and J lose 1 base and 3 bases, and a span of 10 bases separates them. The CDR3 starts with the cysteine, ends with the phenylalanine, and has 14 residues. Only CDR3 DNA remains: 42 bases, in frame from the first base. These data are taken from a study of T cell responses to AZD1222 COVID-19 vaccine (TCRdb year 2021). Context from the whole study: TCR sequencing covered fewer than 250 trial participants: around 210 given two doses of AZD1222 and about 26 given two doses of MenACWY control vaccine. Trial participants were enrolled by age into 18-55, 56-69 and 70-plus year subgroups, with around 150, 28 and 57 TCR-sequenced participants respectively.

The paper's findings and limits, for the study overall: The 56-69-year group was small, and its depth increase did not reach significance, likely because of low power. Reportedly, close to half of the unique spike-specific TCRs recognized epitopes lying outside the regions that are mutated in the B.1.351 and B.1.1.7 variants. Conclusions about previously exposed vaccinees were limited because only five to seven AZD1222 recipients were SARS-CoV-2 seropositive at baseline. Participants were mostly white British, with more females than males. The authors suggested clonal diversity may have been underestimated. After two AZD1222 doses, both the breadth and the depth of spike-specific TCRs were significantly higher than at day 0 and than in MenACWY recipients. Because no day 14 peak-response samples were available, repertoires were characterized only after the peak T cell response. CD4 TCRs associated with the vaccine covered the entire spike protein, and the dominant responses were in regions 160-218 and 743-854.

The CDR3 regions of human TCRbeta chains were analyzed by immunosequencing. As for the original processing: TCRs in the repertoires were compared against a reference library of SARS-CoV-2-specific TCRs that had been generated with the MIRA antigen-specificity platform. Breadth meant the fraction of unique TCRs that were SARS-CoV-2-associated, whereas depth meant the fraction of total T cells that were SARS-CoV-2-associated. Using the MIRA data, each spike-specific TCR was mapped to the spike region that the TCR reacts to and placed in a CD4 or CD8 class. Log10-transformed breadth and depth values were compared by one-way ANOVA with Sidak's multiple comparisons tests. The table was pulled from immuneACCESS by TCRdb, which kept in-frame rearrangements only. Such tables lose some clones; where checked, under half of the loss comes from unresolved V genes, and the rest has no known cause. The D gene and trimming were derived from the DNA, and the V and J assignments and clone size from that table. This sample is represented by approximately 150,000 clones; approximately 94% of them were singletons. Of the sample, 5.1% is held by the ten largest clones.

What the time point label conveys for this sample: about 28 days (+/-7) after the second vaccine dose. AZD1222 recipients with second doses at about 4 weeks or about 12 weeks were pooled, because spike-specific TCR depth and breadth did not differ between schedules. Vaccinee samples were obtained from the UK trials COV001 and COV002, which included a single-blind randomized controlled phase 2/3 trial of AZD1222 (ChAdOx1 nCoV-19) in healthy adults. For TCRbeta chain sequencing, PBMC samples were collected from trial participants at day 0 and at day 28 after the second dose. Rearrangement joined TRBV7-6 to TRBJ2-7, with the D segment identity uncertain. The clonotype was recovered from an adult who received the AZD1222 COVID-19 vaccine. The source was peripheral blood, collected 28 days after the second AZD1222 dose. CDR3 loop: CASSLVVGHYEQYF. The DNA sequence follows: TGTGCCAGCAGCTTAGTAGTAGGGCACTACGAGCAGTACTTC.